This entry features one T cell receptor (beta chain) sequence. Its specificity is not known. The data were taken from a study of liver allograft versus peripheral blood T cells. Study at large: The authors compared T cell receptor repertoires in transplanted livers with recipients' peripheral blood repertoires. Study-wide findings and caveats: Reportedly, the T cell receptor repertoires inside liver allografts were not the same as those in peripheral blood.

TCRdb reprocessed the reads with MiXCR, giving one entry per CDR3 protein. The sample yields about 14,000 distinct CDR3 sequences, roughly 20% seen once. The CDR3 length is 13 residues. The ends were cut back, 4 bases at V and 2 bases at J, with 9 bases in the middle. In germline, CDR1 is SGHKS, CDR2 YYEKEE (reference sequence). The chain couples TRBV5-5 to TRBJ1-2, with a possible D match to TRBD1 (5 bases). This TCR was sampled from a human patient who had a liver transplant. The graft donor may account for some of the T cells. The CDR3 region is CASSPDTNYGYTF. CDR3 nucleotide sequence: TGTGCCAGCAGCCCGGACACCAACTATGGCTACACCTTC.